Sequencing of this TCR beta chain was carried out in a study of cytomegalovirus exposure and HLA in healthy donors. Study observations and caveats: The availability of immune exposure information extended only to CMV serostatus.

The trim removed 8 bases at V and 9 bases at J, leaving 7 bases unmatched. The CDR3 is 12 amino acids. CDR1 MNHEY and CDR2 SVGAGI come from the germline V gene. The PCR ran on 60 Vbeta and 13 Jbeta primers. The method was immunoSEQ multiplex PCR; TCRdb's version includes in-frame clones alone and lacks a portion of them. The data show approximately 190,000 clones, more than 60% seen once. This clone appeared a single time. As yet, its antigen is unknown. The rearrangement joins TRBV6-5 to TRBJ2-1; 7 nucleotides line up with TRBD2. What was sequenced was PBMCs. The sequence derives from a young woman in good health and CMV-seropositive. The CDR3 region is CASAGTTAEQFF. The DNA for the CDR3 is TGTGCCAGCGCGGGGACTACAGCTGAGCAGTTCTTC.